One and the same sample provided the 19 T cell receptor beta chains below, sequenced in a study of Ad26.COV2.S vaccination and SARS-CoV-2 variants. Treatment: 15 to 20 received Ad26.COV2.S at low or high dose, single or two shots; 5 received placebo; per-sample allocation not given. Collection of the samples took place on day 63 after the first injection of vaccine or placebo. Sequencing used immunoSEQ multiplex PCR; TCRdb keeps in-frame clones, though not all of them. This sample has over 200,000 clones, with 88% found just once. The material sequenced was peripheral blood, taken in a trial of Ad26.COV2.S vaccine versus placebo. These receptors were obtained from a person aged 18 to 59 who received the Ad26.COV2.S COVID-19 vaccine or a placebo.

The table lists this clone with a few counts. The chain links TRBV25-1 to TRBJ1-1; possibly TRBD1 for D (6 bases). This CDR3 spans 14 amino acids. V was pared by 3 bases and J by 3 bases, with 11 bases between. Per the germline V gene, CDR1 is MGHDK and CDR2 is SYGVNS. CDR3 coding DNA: TGTGCCAGCAGTGACAGGGGTAGTGACACTGAAGCTTTCTTT. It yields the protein CASSDRGSDTEAFF. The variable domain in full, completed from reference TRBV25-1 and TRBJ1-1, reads EADIYQTPRYLVIGTGKKITLECSQTMGHDKMYWYQQDPGMELHLIHYSYGVNSTEKGDLSSESTVSRIRTEHFPLTLESARPSHTSQYLCASSDRGSDTEAFFGQGTRLTVV.

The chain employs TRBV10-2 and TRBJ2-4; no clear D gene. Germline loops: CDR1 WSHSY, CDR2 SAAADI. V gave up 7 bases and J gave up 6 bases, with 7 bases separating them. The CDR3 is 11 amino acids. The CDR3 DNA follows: TGCGCCAGCAACTCTGGAAACATTCAGTACTTC. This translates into CASNSGNIQYF.

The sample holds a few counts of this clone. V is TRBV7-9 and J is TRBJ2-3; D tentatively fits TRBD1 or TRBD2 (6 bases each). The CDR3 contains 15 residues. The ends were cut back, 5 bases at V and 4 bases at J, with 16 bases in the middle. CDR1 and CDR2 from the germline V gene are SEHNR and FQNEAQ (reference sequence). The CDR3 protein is CASSRIQGGPDTQYF. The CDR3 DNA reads TGTGCCAGCAGCCGGATACAGGGAGGTCCAGATACGCAGTATTTT.

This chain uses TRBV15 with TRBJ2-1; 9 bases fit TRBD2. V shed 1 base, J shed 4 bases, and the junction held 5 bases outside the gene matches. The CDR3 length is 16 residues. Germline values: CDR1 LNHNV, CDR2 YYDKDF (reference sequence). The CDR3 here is CATSRGPSGAYNEQFF. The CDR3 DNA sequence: TGTGCCACCAGCAGAGGTCCTAGCGGGGCGTACAATGAGCAGTTCTTC.

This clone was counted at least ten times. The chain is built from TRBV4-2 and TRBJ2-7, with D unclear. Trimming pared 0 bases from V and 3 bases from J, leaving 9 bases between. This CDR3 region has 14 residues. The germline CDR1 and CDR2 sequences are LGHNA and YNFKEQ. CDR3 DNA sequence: TGTGCCAGCAGCCAAGAGGAAGCAGTCTACGAGCAGTACTTC. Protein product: CASSQEEAVYEQYF.

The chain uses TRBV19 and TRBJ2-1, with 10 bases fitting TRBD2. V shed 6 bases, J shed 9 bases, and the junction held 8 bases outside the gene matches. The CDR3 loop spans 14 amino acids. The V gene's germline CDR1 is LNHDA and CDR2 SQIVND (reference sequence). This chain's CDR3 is CASRTMLAGAEQFF. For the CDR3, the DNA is TGTGCCAGTAGGACGATGCTAGCGGGGGCTGAGCAGTTCTTC.

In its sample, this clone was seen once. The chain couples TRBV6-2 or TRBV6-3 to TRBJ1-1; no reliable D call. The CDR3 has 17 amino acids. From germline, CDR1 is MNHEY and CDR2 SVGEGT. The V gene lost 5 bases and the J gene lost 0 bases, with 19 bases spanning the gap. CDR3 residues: CASSKAPPIQVNTEAFF. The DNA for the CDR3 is TGTGCCAGCAGTAAAGCCCCGCCGATTCAGGTGAACACTGAAGCTTTCTTT.

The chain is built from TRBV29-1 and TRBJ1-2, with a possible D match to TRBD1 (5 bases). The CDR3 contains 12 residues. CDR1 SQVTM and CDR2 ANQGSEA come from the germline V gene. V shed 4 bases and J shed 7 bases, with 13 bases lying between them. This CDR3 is CSVAGSRGGYTF. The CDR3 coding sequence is TGCAGCGTTGCGGGGAGTAGGGGTGGCTACACCTTC.

CDR3 loop: CASSDLGGPDTGELFF. CDR3 DNA sequence: TGTGCCAGCAGTGACTTGGGGGGGCCGGACACCGGGGAGCTGTTTTTT. The chain combines TRBV6-4 with TRBJ2-2; D may be TRBD2 (7 bases). Between the trimmed V and J ends, which lost 1 base and 3 bases, there was a span of 12 bases. The CDR3 is made up of 16 amino acids. The germline V gene has CDR1 MRHNA and CDR2 SNTAGT.

CDR3 loop: CASSLDRSGRGEKLFF. As DNA, the CDR3 is TGTGCCAGCAGCTTAGACCGGTCCGGACGAGGTGAAAAACTGTTTTTT. The chain employs TRBV11-2 and TRBJ1-4, with unresolved D. The CDR3 runs to 16 residues. Trimming pared 0 bases from V and 7 bases from J, leaving 15 bases between. Germline CDR1 SGHAT, CDR2 FQNNGV. Filled out from reference TRBV11-2 and TRBJ1-4, the complete variable domain reads EAGVAQSPRYKIIEKRQSVAFWCNPISGHATLYWYQQILGQGPKLLIQFQNNGVVDDSQLPKDRFSAERLKGVDSTLKIQPAKLEDSAVYLCASSLDRSGRGEKLFFGSGTQLSVL.

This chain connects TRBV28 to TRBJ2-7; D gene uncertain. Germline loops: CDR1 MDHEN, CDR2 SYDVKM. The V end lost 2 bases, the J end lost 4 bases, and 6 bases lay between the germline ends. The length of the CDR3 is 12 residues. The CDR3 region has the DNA TGTGCCAGCAGTTTAATCGGATACGAGCAGTACTTC. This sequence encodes CASSLIGYEQYF.

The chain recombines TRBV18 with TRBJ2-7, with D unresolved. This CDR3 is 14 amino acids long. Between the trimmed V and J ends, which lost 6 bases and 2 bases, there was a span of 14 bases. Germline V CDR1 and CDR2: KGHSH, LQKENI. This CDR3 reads CASSPLGQTYEQYF. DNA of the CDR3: TGTGCCAGCTCCCCTCTCGGGCAAACCTACGAGCAGTACTTC.

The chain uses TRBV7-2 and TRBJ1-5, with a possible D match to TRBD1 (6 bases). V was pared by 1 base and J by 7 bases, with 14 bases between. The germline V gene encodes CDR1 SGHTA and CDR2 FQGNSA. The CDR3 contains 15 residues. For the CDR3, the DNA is TGTGCCAGCAGCTTAGAGGGAAGGGGGGCACAGCCCCAGCATTTT. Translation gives CASSLEGRGAQPQHF.

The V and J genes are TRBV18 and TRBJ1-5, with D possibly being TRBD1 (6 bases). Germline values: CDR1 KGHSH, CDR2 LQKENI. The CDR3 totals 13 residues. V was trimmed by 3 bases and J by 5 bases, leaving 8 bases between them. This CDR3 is CASSPGAYQPQHF. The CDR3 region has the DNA TGTGCCAGCTCACCGGGGGCCTATCAGCCCCAGCATTTT.

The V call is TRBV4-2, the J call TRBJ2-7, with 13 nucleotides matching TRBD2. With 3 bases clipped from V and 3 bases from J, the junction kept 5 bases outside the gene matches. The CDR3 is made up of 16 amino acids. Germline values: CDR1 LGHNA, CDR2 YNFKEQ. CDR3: CASSHGTSGEIYEQYF. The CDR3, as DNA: TGTGCCAGCAGCCATGGGACTAGCGGGGAGATCTACGAGCAGTACTTC.

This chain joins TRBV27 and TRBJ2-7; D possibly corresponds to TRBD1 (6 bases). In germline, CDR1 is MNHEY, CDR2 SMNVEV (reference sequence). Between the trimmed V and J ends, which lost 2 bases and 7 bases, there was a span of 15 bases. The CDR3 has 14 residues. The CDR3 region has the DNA TGTGCCAGCAGTTTAGAAGGTACAAGGGGGGAGCAGTACTTC. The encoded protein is CASSLEGTRGEQYF.

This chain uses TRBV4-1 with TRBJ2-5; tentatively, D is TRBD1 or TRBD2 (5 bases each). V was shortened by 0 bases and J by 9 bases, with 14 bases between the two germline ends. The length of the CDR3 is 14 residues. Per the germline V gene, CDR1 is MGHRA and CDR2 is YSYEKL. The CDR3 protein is CASSQDGGPPAQYF. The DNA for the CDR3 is TGCGCCAGCAGCCAAGATGGGGGACCTCCCGCCCAGTACTTC.

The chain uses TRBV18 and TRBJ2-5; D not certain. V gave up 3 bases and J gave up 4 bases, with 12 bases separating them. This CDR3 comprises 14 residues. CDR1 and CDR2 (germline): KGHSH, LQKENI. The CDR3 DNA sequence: TGTGCCAGCTCACCTCCCCCGGAAGGAGAGACCCAGTACTTC. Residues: CASSPPPEGETQYF.

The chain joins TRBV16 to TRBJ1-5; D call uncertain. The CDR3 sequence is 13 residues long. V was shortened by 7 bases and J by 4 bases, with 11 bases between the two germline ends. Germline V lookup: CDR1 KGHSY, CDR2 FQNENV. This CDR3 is CASTRTGNQPQHF. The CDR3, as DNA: TGTGCCAGCACCCGGACTGGTAATCAGCCCCAGCATTTT.